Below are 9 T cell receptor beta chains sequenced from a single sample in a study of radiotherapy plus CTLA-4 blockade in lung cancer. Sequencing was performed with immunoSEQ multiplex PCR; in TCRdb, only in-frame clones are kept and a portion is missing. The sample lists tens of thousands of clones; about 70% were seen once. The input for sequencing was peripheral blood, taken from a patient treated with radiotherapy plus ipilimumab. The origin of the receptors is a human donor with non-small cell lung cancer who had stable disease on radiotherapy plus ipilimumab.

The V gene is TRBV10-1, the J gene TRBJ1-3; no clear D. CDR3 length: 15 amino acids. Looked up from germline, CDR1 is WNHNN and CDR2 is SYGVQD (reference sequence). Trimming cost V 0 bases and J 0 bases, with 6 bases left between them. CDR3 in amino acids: CASSESGPSGNTIYF. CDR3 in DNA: TGCGCCAGCAGTGAGTCCGGGCCCTCTGGAAACACCATATATTTT.

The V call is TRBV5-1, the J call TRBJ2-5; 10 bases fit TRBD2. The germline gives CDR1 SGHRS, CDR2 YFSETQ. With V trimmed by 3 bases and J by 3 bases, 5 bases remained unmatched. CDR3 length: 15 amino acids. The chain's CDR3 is CASSSIGLAEETQYF. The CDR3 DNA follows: TGCGCCAGCAGCTCGATTGGACTAGCGGAAGAGACCCAGTACTTC.

CDR3 coding DNA: TGTGCCAGCAGTTACTTGGCAGCGAACACCGGGGAGCTGTTTTTT. Translated: CASSYLAANTGELFF. The chain employs TRBV6-6 and TRBJ2-2, with D hard to call. The CDR3 is 15 amino acids. Per the germline V gene, CDR1 is MNHNY and CDR2 is SVGAGI (reference sequence). V gave up 1 base and J gave up 0 bases, with 6 bases separating them.

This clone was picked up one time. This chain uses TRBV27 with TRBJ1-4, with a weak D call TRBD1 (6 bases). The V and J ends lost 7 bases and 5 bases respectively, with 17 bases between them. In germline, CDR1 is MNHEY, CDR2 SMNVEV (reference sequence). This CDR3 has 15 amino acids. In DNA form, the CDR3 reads TGTGCCAGCACCCTGAGGGGGGTGGGAAATGAAAAACTGTTTTTT. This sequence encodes CASTLRGVGNEKLFF.

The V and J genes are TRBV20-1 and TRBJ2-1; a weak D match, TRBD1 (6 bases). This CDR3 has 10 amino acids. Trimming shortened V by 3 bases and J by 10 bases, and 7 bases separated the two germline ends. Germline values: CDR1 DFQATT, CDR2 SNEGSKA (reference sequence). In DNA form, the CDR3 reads TGCAGTGCTAGCGGGACAGAGCAGTTCTTC. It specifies CSASGTEQFF.

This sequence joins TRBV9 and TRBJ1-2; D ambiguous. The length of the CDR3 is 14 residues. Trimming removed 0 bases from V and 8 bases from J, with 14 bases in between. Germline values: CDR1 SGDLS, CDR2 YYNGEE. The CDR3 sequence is CASSVGGVGLGYTF. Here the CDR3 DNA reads TGTGCCAGCAGCGTAGGGGGAGTCGGCTTGGGCTACACCTTC.

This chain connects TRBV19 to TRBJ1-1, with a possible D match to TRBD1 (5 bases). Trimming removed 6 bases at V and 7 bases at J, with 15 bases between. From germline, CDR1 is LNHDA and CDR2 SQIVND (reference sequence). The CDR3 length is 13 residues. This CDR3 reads CASSFGGGNEAFF. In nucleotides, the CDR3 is TGTGCCAGTAGCTTCGGGGGGGGAAATGAAGCTTTCTTT.

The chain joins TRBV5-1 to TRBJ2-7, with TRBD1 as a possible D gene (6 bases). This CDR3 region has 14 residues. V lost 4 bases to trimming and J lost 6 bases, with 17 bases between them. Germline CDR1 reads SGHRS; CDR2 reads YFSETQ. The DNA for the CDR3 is TGCGCCAGCAGCCCGCGACTGGGACAAGCCGAGCAGTACTTC. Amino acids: CASSPRLGQAEQYF.

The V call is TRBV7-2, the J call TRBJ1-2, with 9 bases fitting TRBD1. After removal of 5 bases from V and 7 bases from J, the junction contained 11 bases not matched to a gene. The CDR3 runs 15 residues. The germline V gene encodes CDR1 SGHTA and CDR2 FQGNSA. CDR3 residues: CASSPHTGGEGGYTF. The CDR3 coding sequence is TGTGCCAGCAGCCCGCATACAGGGGGCGAGGGTGGCTACACCTTC.